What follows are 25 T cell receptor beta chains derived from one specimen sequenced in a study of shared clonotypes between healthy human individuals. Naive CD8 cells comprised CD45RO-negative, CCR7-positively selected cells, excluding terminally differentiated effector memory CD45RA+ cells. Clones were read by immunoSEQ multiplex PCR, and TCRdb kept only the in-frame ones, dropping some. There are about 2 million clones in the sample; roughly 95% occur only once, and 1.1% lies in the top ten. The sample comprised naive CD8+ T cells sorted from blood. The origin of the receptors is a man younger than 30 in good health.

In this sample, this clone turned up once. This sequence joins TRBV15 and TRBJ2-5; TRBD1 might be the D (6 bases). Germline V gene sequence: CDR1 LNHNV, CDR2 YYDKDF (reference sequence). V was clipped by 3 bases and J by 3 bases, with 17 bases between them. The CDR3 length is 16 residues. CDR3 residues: CATSSSRDISEETQYF. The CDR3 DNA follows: TGTGCCACCAGCAGTTCCCGGGACATTTCGGAAGAGACCCAGTACTTC.

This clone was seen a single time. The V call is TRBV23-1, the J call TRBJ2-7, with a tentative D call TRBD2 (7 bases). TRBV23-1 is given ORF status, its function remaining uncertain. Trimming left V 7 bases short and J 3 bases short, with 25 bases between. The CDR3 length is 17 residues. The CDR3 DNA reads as TGCGCCAGCAAAAGGCTGACGAGGGGGAGGGCATTCTACGAGCAGTACTTC. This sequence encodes CASKRLTRGRAFYEQYF.

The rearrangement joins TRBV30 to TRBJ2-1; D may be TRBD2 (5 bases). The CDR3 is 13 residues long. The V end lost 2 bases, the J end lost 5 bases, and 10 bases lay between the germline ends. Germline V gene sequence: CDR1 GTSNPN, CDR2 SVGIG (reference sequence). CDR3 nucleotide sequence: TGTGCCTGGAGTTTGGGGAGAAACAATGAGCAGTTCTTC. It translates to CAWSLGRNNEQFF.

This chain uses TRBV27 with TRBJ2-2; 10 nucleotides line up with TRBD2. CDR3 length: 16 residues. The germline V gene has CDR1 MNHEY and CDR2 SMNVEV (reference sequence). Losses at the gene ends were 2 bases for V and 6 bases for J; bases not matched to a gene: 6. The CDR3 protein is CASSLTASGSSGELFF. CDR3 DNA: TGTGCCAGCAGTTTAACGGCTAGCGGGAGTTCCGGGGAGCTGTTTTTT.

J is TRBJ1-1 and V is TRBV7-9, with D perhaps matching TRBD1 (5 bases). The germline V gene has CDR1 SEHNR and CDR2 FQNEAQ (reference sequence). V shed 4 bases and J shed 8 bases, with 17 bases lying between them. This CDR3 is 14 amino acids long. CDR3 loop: CASSYPENGGEAFF. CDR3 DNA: TGTGCCAGCAGCTACCCCGAGAACGGGGGAGAAGCTTTCTTT. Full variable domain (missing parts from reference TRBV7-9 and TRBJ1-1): DTGVSQNPRHKITKRGQNVTFRCDPISEHNRLYWYRQTLGQGPEFLTYFQNEAQLEKSRLLSDRFSAERPKGSFSTLEIQRTEQGDSAMYLCASSYPENGGEAFFGQGTRLTVV.

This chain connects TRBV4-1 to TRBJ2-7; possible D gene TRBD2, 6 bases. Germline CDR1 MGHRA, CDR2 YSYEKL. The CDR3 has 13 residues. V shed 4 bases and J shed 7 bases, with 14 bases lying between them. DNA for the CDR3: TGCGCCAGCAGCCTGGACTTGGAGGGTGAGCAGTACTTC. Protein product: CASSLDLEGEQYF.

Here the CDR3 DNA reads TGTGCCAGCAGCTACACCACATCAGGGGGAAATCAGCCCCAGCATTTT. It yields the protein CASSYTTSGGNQPQHF. The chain links TRBV7-8 to TRBJ1-5; 7 positions agree with TRBD1. The CDR3 extends over 16 amino acids. The J segment lost 4 bases and the V segment lost 4 bases, leaving 10 bases of the junction unmatched. Germline lookup yields CDR1 SGHVS and CDR2 FQNEAQ.

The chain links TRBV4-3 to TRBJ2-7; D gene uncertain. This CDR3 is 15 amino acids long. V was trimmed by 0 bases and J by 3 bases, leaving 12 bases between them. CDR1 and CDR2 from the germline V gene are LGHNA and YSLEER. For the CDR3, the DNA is TGCGCCAGCAGCCAAGACGGATTAGAGTACTACGAGCAGTACTTC. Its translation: CASSQDGLEYYEQYF.

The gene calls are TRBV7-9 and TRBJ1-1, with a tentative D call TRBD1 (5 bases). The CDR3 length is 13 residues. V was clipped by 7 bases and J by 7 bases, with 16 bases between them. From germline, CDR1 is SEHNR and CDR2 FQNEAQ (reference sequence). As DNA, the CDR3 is TGTGCCAGCACCGAGGGGATGGGATTTGAAGCTTTCTTT. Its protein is CASTEGMGFEAFF.

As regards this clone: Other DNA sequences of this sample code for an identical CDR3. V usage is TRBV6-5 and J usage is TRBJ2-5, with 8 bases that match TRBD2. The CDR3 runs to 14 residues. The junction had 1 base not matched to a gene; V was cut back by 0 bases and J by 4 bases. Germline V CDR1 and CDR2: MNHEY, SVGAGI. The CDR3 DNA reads TGTGCCAGCAGTTACTCAACTAGCGGAGAGACCCAGTACTTC. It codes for CASSYSTSGETQYF.

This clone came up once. CDR3: CASSSGPYTGELFF. In nucleotides, the CDR3 is TGTGCCAGCAGTTCTGGACCCTACACCGGGGAGCTGTTTTTT. The chain employs TRBV27 and TRBJ2-2; D gene uncertain. Germline-derived CDR1 and CDR2 are MNHEY and SMNVEV (reference sequence). V lost 4 bases and J lost 3, with 9 bases in between. The CDR3 sequence is 14 residues long.

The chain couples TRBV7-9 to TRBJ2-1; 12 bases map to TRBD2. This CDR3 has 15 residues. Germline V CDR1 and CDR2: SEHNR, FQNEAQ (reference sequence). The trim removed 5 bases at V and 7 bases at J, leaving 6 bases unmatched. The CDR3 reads CASSHLAGGTNEQFF. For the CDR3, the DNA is TGTGCCAGCAGCCATCTAGCGGGAGGGACTAATGAGCAGTTCTTC. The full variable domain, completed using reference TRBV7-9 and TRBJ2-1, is DTGVSQNPRHKITKRGQNVTFRCDPISEHNRLYWYRQTLGQGPEFLTYFQNEAQLEKSRLLSDRFSAERPKGSFSTLEIQRTEQGDSAMYLCASSHLAGGTNEQFFGPGTRLTVL.

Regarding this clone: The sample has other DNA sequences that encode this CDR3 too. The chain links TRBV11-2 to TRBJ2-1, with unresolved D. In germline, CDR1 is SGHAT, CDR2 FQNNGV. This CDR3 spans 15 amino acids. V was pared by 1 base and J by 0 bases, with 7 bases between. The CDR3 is CASSLGGSSYNEQFF. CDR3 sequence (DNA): TGTGCCAGCAGCTTAGGTGGAAGCTCCTACAATGAGCAGTTCTTC.

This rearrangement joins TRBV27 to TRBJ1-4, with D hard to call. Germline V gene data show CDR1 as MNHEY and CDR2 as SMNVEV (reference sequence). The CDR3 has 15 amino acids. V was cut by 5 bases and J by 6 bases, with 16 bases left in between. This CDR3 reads CASSPGSWEDEKLFF. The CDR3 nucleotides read TGTGCCAGCAGTCCCGGTAGTTGGGAGGATGAAAAACTGTTTTTT.

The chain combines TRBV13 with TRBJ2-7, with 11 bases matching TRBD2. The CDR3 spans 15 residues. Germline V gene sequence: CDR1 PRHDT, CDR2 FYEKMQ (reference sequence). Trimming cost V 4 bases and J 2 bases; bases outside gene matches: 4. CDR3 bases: TGTGCCAGCAGCTCAACTAGCGGGAGCCCCTACGAGCAGTACTTC. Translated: CASSSTSGSPYEQYF.

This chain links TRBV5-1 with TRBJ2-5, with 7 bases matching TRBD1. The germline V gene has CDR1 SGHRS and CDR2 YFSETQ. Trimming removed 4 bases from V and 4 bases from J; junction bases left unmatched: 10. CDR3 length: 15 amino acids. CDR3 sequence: CASSLYRGLGETQYF. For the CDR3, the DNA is TGCGCCAGCAGCCTGTATAGGGGGCTCGGAGAGACCCAGTACTTC.

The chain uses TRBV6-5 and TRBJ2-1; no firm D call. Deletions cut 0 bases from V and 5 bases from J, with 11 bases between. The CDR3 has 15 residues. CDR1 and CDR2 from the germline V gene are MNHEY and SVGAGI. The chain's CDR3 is CASSYSMAGDNEQFF. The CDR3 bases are TGTGCCAGCAGTTACTCGATGGCAGGCGACAATGAGCAGTTCTTC.

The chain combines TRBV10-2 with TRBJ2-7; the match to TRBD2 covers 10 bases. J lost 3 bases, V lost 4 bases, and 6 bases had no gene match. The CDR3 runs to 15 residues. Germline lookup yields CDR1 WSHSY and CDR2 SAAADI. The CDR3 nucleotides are TGCGCCAGCAGTGGGAGCGGGAGGGCCTTCTACGAGCAGTACTTC. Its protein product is CASSGSGRAFYEQYF.

CDR3 sequence: CASSELVLTNQPQHF. DNA of the CDR3: TGTGCCAGCAGTGAGCTAGTACTGACCAATCAGCCCCAGCATTTT. J is TRBJ1-5 and V is TRBV6-1; no reliable D call. V dropped 3 bases and J dropped 3 bases, with 12 bases sitting between them. The CDR3 consists of 15 residues. Per germline, CDR1 MNHNS and CDR2 SASEGT.

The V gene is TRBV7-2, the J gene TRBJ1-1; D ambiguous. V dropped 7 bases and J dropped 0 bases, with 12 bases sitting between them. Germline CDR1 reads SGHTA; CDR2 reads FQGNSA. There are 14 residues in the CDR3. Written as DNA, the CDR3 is TGTGCCAGCACCTACTTCGGGGTGAACACTGAAGCTTTCTTT. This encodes CASTYFGVNTEAFF.

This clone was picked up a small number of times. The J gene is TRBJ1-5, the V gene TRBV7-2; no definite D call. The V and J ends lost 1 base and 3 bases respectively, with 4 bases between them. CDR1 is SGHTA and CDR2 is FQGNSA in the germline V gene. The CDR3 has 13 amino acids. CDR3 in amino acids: CASSLGYNQPQHF. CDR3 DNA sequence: TGTGCCAGCAGCTTAGGGTACAATCAGCCCCAGCATTTT.

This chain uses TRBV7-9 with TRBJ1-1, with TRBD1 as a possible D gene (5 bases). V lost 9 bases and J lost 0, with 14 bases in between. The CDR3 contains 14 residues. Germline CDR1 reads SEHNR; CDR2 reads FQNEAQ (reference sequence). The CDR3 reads CASGTSVMNTEAFF. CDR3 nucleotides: TGTGCCAGTGGGACTTCGGTAATGAACACTGAAGCTTTCTTT.

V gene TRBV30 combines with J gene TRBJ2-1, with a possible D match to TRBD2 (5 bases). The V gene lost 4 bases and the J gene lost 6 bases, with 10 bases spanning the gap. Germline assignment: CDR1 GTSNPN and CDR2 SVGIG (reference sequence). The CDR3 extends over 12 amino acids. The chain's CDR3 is CAWTELVNEQFF. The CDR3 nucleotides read TGTGCCTGGACCGAACTAGTCAATGAGCAGTTCTTC.

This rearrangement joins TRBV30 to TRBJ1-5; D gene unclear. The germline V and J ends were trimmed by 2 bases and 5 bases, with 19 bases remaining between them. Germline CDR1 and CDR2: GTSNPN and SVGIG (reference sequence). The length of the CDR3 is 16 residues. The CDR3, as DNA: TGTGCCTGGAGTACCGATGGGCGCACGGGCCATCAGCCCCAGCATTTT. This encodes CAWSTDGRTGHQPQHF.

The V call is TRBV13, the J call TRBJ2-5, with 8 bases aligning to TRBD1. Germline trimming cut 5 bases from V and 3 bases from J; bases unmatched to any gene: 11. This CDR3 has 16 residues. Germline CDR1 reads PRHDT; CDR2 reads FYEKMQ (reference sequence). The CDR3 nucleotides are TGTGCCAGCAGCCCTGGGAGGACAGGGCAAAAAGAGACCCAGTACTTC. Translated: CASSPGRTGQKETQYF.